These T cell receptor beta chains were read from a single sample in a study of OX40 agonist ivuxolimab in advanced cancers. Clones were read by immunoSEQ multiplex PCR, and TCRdb kept only the in-frame ones, dropping some. This sample has 35,000 to 45,000 clones; 85% occur once, and the top ten carry less than 3.5%. Sequencing was performed on CD4+ or CD8+ T cells sorted from blood, taken in a trial of the OX40 agonist ivuxolimab. The receptors derive from an adult with an advanced solid tumor such as melanoma, head and neck, liver or kidney cancer. Each CDR3 is given with its conserved first and last residue. Each record gives: V gene, J gene, CDR3 protein.

v_call: TRBV30; j_call: TRBJ1-4; cdr3_aa: CAWSVQFRKKLFF
v_call: TRBV25-1; j_call: TRBJ1-4; cdr3_aa: CASSEFTGSEKLFF
v_call: TRBV29-1; j_call: TRBJ2-7; cdr3_aa: CSVVAAGGPGEQYF
v_call: TRBV13; j_call: TRBJ2-3; cdr3_aa: CASSFEREAEDTQYF
v_call: TRBV19; j_call: TRBJ2-1; cdr3_aa: CASSIGLSYNEQFF
v_call: TRBV5-6; j_call: TRBJ2-1; cdr3_aa: CASSLGAFSYNEQFF
v_call: TRBV5-1; j_call: TRBJ2-7; cdr3_aa: CASSLDGTVAGSYEQYF
v_call: TRBV2; j_call: TRBJ1-5; cdr3_aa: CASSIGRLTNQPQHF
v_call: TRBV7-6; j_call: TRBJ2-7; cdr3_aa: CASSLAQRGEQYF
v_call: TRBV14; j_call: TRBJ2-3; cdr3_aa: CASSPFAGVAQYF
v_call: TRBV6-6; j_call: TRBJ2-2; cdr3_aa: CASSYRGDTGELFF
v_call: TRBV4-2; j_call: TRBJ1-5; cdr3_aa: CASSQEDAPGSQHF
v_call: TRBV7-9; j_call: TRBJ1-2; cdr3_aa: CTGTGARDGYTF
v_call: TRBV30; j_call: TRBJ2-7; cdr3_aa: CAWVRGRDGSYEQYF
v_call: TRBV10-3; j_call: TRBJ1-1; cdr3_aa: CAISPQPSGPVRTEAFF
v_call: TRBV11-3; j_call: TRBJ2-2; cdr3_aa: CASSLSRGGELFF
v_call: TRBV21-1; j_call: TRBJ2-1; cdr3_aa: CASSKRKRESIRFF
v_call: TRBV11-3; j_call: TRBJ2-7; cdr3_aa: CASSLVNEQYF
v_call: TRBV4-1; j_call: TRBJ1-1; cdr3_aa: CASSHTLNRGGNTEAFF
v_call: TRBV6-6; j_call: TRBJ2-7; cdr3_aa: CASTQSSEQYF
v_call: TRBV6-4; j_call: TRBJ1-1; cdr3_aa: CASSATGGDTEAFF
v_call: TRBV7-9; j_call: TRBJ1-1; cdr3_aa: CASTPWSWNTEAFF
v_call: TRBV19; j_call: TRBJ1-2; cdr3_aa: CASSIGQDGYTF
v_call: TRBV28; j_call: TRBJ2-3; cdr3_aa: CASRSITDTQYF
v_call: TRBV5-4; j_call: TRBJ2-5; cdr3_aa: CASSPSRGGSGEGKETQYF
v_call: TRBV18; j_call: TRBJ1-5; cdr3_aa: CASSPGHSNQPQHF
v_call: TRBV18; j_call: TRBJ1-2; cdr3_aa: CASSLGSDYGYTF
v_call: TRBV15; j_call: TRBJ2-7; cdr3_aa: CATSRDGDYEQYF
v_call: TRBV7-8; j_call: TRBJ2-1; cdr3_aa: CASSLEVSYNEQFF
v_call: TRBV11-2; j_call: TRBJ2-7; cdr3_aa: CASSFGTVTYEQYF
v_call: TRBV7-8; j_call: TRBJ1-1; cdr3_aa: CASRGGAVTEAFF
v_call: TRBV19; j_call: TRBJ1-1; cdr3_aa: CASSIGRNRGTEAFF
v_call: TRBV7-9; j_call: TRBJ1-4; cdr3_aa: CASSEGRLKRSFF
v_call: TRBV5-6; j_call: TRBJ2-2; cdr3_aa: CASKILGRKNTGELFF
v_call: TRBV29-1; j_call: TRBJ2-5; cdr3_aa: CSARRDRGKETQYF
v_call: TRBV28; j_call: TRBJ2-7; cdr3_aa: CASSWGQGGYEQYF
v_call: TRBV5-6; j_call: TRBJ2-3; cdr3_aa: CASSAGPYDKYF
v_call: TRBV11-2; j_call: TRBJ1-3; cdr3_aa: CASSLSVAVRTSGNTIYF
v_call: TRBV19; j_call: TRBJ1-5; cdr3_aa: CATVIGGSNQPQHF
v_call: TRBV5-1; j_call: TRBJ2-2; cdr3_aa: CASSKTGTNTGELFF
v_call: TRBV27; j_call: TRBJ2-1; cdr3_aa: CASSVGLAGGGNEQFF
v_call: TRBV6-5; j_call: TRBJ1-6; cdr3_aa: CATRPYNSPLHF
v_call: TRBV11-3; j_call: TRBJ1-1; cdr3_aa: CASSLGTEAFF
v_call: TRBV4-1; j_call: TRBJ2-4; cdr3_aa: CASSQTDRGDIQYF
v_call: TRBV10-3; j_call: TRBJ2-2; cdr3_aa: CAISGGQGKNTGELFF
v_call: TRBV10-2; j_call: TRBJ2-1; cdr3_aa: CASSESMTSGRNEQFF
v_call: TRBV9; j_call: TRBJ2-7; cdr3_aa: CASREEVGTAGAYEQYF
v_call: TRBV10-3; j_call: TRBJ2-3; cdr3_aa: CASRGVANTDTQYF